This section outlines one T cell receptor beta chain sequence together with its context. This specimen comes from a study of technical replicates of blood from several donors. There are 13 residues in the CDR3. Trimming at V came to 4 bases and at J to 5 bases, leaving 6 bases not matched to a gene. CDR1 and CDR2 (germline): SQVTM, ANQGSEA. Repertoires were generated with immunoSEQ multiplex PCR, while TCRdb's copy carries only in-frame clones and drops some. The sample consists of roughly 100,000 clones, around 96% of them appearing once. The sample comprised T cells isolated from PBMCs. The V gene is TRBV29-1, the J gene TRBJ2-5; 8 bases match TRBD1. This clonotype originated in a human donor in good health. The CDR3 loop is CSVGAQGGETQYF. As DNA, the CDR3 is TGCAGCGTTGGGGCACAGGGGGGTGAGACCCAGTACTTC.